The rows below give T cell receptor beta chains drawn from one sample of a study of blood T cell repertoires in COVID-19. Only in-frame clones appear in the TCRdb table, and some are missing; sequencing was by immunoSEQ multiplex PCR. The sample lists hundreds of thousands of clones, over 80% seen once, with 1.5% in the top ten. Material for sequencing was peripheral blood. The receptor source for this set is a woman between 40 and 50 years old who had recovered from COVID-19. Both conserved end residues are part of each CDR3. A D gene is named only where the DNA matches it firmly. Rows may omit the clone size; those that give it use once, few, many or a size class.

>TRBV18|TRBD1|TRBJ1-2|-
TGTGCCAGCTCACCAACCGGGACAGGGCATGGCTACACCTTC
CASSPTGTGHGYTF
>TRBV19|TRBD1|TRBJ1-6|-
TGTGCCAGTAGTATCCGGGGACAGTATGATTCACCCCTCCACTTT
CASSIRGQYDSPLHF
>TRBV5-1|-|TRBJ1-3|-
TGCGCCAGCAGTACAGGGCCTGGAAACACCATATATTTT
CASSTGPGNTIYF
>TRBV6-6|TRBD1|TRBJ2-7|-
TGTGCCAGCAGTAAACAAAAGGACAGGGGCTACGAGCAGTACTTC
CASSKQKDRGYEQYF
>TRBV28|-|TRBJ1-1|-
TGTGCCAGCTGGCCGGGGGGCGGGGGCCCTAACACTGAAGCTTTCTTT
CASWPGGGGPNTEAFF
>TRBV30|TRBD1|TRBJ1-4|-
TGTGCCTGGGGGACAGGGGGCGATGAAAAACTGTTTTTT
CAWGTGGDEKLFF
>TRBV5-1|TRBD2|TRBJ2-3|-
TGCGCCAGCAGCTTGGTAGCGGGCGGGGACGGTACGCAGTATTTT
CASSLVAGGDGTQYF
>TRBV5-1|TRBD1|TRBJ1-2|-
TGCGCCAGCAGCTTTTACAGGGGGCGCGATGGCTACACCTTC
CASSFYRGRDGYTF
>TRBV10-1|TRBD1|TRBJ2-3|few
TGCGCCAGCAGTGACCTGACAGGGAGCACAGATACGCAGTATTTT
CASSDLTGSTDTQYF
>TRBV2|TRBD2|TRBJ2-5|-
TGTGCCAGCACGGGACTAGCGGGGGGGCAAGAGACCCAGTACTTC
CASTGLAGGQETQYF
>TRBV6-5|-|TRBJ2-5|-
TGTGCCAGCAGTTACTCGGAGGGGCCTGGGCTCCAGTACTTC
CASSYSEGPGLQYF
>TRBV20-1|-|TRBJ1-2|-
TGCAGTGCTATGACAGCTGGTGGCTACACCTTC
CSAMTAGGYTF
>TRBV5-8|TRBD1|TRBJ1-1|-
TGTGCCAGCACCCGGGACAGGGGTACTGAAGCTTTCTTT
CASTRDRGTEAFF
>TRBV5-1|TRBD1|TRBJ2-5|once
TGCGCCAGCAGCTTGGATGGGACAGGGGACCAAGAGACCCAGTACTTC
CASSLDGTGDQETQYF
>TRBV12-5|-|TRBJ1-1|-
TGTGCTAGTGGGCAGCGGGCCGTGGGGAACACTGAAGCTTTCTTT
CASGQRAVGNTEAFF
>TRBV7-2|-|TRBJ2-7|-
TGTGCCAGCAGCTATGGTTCGGGGCAGTACTTC
CASSYGSGQYF
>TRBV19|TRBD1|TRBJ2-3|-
TGTGGATCCGGGACAGGCACAGATACGCAGTATTTT
CGSGTGTDTQYF
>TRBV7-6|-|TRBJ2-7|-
TGTGCCAGCAGCTTGGAGGTCTCCGGCTCCTACGAGCAGTACTTC
CASSLEVSGSYEQYF
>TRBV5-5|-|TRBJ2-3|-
TGTGCCAGCAGCCCGTGGACAGCGAGGAAAGGGGATACGCAGTATTTT
CASSPWTARKGDTQYF
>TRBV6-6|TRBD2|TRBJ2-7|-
TGTGCCAGCAGGGGAGGGAACTCCTACGAGCAGTACTTC
CASRGGNSYEQYF
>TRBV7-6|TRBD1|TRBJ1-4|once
TGTGCCAGCAGCTTAGACCCGGGACAGGGGAATGAAAAACTGTTTTTT
CASSLDPGQGNEKLFF
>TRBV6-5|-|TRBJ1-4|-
TGTGCCAGCAGTTACGGCGGGGCAAAACTGTTTTTT
CASSYGGAKLFF
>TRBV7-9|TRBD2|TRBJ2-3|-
TGTGCCAGCAACTCCCCCGACGGGACTAGGCCAGATACGCAGTATTTT
CASNSPDGTRPDTQYF
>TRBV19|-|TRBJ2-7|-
TGTGCCAGTACCCCACAGGGCCTTGAAGGGAACCCGAACGAGCAGTACTTC
CASTPQGLEGNPNEQYF
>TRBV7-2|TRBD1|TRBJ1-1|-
TGTGCCAGCAGCACTAGACAGGGAGGGAACACTGAAGCTTTCTTT
CASSTRQGGNTEAFF
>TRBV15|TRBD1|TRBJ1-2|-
TGTGCCACCAGCAGCTTCTCCCGGGACAGGGGACAGTATGGCTACACCTTC
CATSSFSRDRGQYGYTF
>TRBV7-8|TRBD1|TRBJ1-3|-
TGTGCCAGCACCCCCACCGGGACAGGCGGAAACACCATATATTTT
CASTPTGTGGNTIYF
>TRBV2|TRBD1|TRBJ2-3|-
TGTGCCAGGGGACAGGGTGAAATAGATACGCAGTATTTT
CARGQGEIDTQYF
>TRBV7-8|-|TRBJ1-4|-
TGTGCCAGCAGCGCGGACACCACTAATGAAAAACTGTTTTTT
CASSADTTNEKLFF
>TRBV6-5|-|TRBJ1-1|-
TGTGCCAGCAGCCCCCTTTCGGGGACTAACACTGAAGCTTTCTTT
CASSPLSGTNTEAFF
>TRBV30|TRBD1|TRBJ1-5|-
TGTGCCTGGAGTTGGGACAGGGCCCAGCCCCAGCATTTT
CAWSWDRAQPQHF
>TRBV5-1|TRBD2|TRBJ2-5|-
TGCGCCAGCAGCTTGAAGGTGACTAGCGGGGTCCGCGAGACCCAGTACTTC
CASSLKVTSGVRETQYF
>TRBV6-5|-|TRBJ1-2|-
TGTGCCAGCAGTTACTCTCCGGGGGACTATGGCTACACCTTC
CASSYSPGDYGYTF
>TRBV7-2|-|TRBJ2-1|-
TGTGCCAGCAGCTATCGGGACTTCAGCTCCTACAATGAGCAGTTCTTC
CASSYRDFSSYNEQFF
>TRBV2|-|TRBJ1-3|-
TGTGCCAGCATTCTGGGGGGGAGAAACACCATATATTTT
CASILGGRNTIYF
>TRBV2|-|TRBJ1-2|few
TGTGCCAGCAGTGAAACCAGGGCCTATGGCTACACCTTC
CASSETRAYGYTF
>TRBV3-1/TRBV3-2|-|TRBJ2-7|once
TGTGCCAGCACCCCGACAGCCAAAGCCTACGAGCAGTACTTC
CASTPTAKAYEQYF
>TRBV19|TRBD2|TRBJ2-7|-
TGTGCCAGTAGTCCAGCGGGGGGGCCGGGCGAGCAGTACTTC
CASSPAGGPGEQYF
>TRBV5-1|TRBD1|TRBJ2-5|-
TGCGCCAGCAGCTTGGGGCAGGGGGCAGGACAAGAGACCCAGTACTTC
CASSLGQGAGQETQYF
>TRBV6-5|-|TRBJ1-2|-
TGTGCCAGCAGTTACTCGAGTCGGTACTTCTATGGCTACACCTTC
CASSYSSRYFYGYTF
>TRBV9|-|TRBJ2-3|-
TGTGCCAGCAGCGGCAGACGGACAAACACAGATACGCAGTATTTT
CASSGRRTNTDTQYF
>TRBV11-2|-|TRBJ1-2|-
TGTGCCAGCAGCTTAGGGCTGATTAACTATGGCTACACCTTC
CASSLGLINYGYTF
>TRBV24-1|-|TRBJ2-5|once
TGTGCCACCAGTGATTTTAGAGGGGGCCAAGAGACCCAGTACTTC
CATSDFRGGQETQYF
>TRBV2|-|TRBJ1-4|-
TGTGCCAGCAATACAAGGGCAGGAGGAGGAAAACTGTTTTTT
CASNTRAGGGKLFF
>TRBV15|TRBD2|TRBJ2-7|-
TGTGCCACCAGCAGGGGACTAGCTGACGAGCAGTACTTC
CATSRGLADEQYF
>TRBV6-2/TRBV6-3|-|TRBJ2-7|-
TGTGCCAGCAGTTACCTAGGCACCTCCTACGAGCAGTACTTC
CASSYLGTSYEQYF
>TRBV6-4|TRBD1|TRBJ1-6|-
TGTGCCAGCCTCGACCTGGACAGGCTGGCCTTAAATTCACCCCTCCACTTT
CASLDLDRLALNSPLHF
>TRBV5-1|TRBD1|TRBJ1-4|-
TGCGCCAGCAGGCCACAGGGGCGGTATAATGAAAAACTGTTTTTT
CASRPQGRYNEKLFF
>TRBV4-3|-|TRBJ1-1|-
TGCGCCAGCAGCCAAGTCGGGGACTTTGAAGCTTTCTTT
CASSQVGDFEAFF
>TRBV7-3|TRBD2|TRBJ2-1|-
TGTGCCAGCAGCCCGAGCGGGGGCGCCTACAATGAGCAGTTCTTC
CASSPSGGAYNEQFF
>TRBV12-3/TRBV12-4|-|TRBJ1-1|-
TGTGCCAGCACCAGACAGGCCCCTGGAGCTTTCTTT
CASTRQAPGAFF
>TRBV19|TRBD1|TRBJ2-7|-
TGTGCCAGTACTTACCAGGCCGGGACAGGGGGCTACGAGCAGTACTTC
CASTYQAGTGGYEQYF
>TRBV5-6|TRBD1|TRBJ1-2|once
TGTGCCAGCAGGGCGGGACAGGGGCCCGATGGGGGCTACACCTTC
CASRAGQGPDGGYTF